Presented here are 14 T cell receptor beta chains from one specimen sequenced in a study of blood T cells in healthy people across ages. The authors ran a second PCR of 7 to 11 cycles using a sample-barcoded 5' primer and a J-beta primer mix. TCRdb re-called the 5' RACE reads with MiXCR, one entry per CDR3 protein. The table lists more than 500,000 distinct CDR3 sequences, about 29% of them singletons. These data were also reused for a study on T cells of mothers and their children.

Sample: blood. All receptors derive from a boy aged 2 to 10 in good health.

This chain joins TRBV10-3 and TRBJ1-5; possible D gene TRBD1, 5 bases. Germline V gene sequence: CDR1 ENHRY, CDR2 SYGVKD. This CDR3 has 14 residues. Trimming shortened V by 8 bases and J by 3 bases, and 14 bases separated the two germline ends. CDR3 sequence reads: CAIRDAGTNQPQHF. The CDR3 bases are TGTGCCATCCGGGACGCAGGAACCAATCAGCCCCAGCATTTT.

The V gene is TRBV7-9, the J gene TRBJ1-2, with D possibly being TRBD1 (6 bases). Germline V gene data show CDR1 as SEHNR and CDR2 as FQNEAQ (reference sequence). This CDR3 region has 13 residues. Trimming removed 6 bases at V and 8 bases at J, with 16 bases between. The CDR3 loop reads CASSPGQGQGYTF. Here the CDR3 DNA reads TGTGCCAGCAGTCCCGGGCAGGGACAAGGCTACACCTTC.

This clonotype was counted between two and nine times. The chain employs TRBV4-1 and TRBJ2-3; D possibly uses TRBD1 or TRBD2 (5 bases each). V was pared by 1 base and J by 6 bases, with 11 bases between. This CDR3 spans 14 amino acids. Germline values: CDR1 MGHRA, CDR2 YSYEKL. The CDR3 region is CASSQVRGPDTQYF. In DNA form, the CDR3 reads TGCGCCAGCAGCCAAGTCCGGGGCCCGGATACGCAGTATTTT.

The table lists this clonotype with a few counts. The chain is built from TRBV12-3 or TRBV12-4 and TRBJ2-1; D remains ambiguous. Trimming took 2 bases from V and 5 from J, leaving 13 bases between them. CDR3 length equals 15 residues. CDR3: CASSLMGSPNNEQFF. CDR3 in DNA: TGTGCCAGCAGTTTAATGGGTTCCCCGAACAATGAGCAGTTCTTC.

This clonotype was found a few times. The gene calls are TRBV10-3 and TRBJ2-1; a weak D match, TRBD1 (6 bases). The J call may be faulty, since TRBJ2-7 better matches the DNA end. The V gene's germline CDR1 is ENHRY and CDR2 SYGVKD. This CDR3 region has 13 residues. The DNA for the CDR3 is TGTGCCACCTGCAGGGGCGGGTCCTACGAGCAGTACTTC. It translates to CATCRGGSYEQYF.

This clonotype was recorded a few times. The V and J genes are TRBV20-1 and TRBJ2-4, with 9 bases identical to TRBD2. Germline V gene data show CDR1 as DFQATT and CDR2 as SNEGSKA (reference sequence). The CDR3 spans 16 residues. Trimming cost V 3 bases and J 2 bases; bases outside gene matches: 8. CDR3 DNA sequence: TGCAGTGCTAGTGCGGTAGCGGGAGCGCCCAAAAACATTCAGTACTTC. Its translation: CSASAVAGAPKNIQYF.

The sample holds a few counts of this clonotype. This chain joins TRBV12-3 or TRBV12-4 and TRBJ2-5; 11 bases are a match to TRBD2. TRBJ2-1 matches the DNA end more closely, so the J call is doubtful. CDR3 length equals 14 residues. CDR3 region: CASSPSLAGEIQFF. The CDR3 DNA sequence: TGTGCCAGCAGTCCCTCACTAGCGGGAGAGATCCAGTTCTTC.

V gene TRBV7-9 combines with J gene TRBJ2-3; possible D gene TRBD1, 5 bases. This CDR3 region has 13 residues. V gave up 5 bases and J gave up 2 bases, with 8 bases separating them. Germline loops: CDR1 SEHNR, CDR2 FQNEAQ (reference sequence). The CDR3 sequence: CASSVTATDTQYF. In DNA form, the CDR3 reads TGTGCCAGCAGCGTGACAGCCACAGATACGCAGTATTTT.

CDR3 nucleotide sequence: TGTGCCAGCAGCCCCACGGTTGGGGAAGATACGCAGTATTTT. Amino acid sequence: CASSPTVGEDTQYF. The chain links TRBV3-1 to TRBJ2-3, with D unclear. V was shortened by 4 bases and J by 5 bases, with 13 bases between the two germline ends. The V gene's germline CDR1 is LGHDT and CDR2 YNNKEL (reference sequence). CDR3 length: 14 residues.

This rearrangement joins TRBV6-5 to TRBJ2-1; possibly TRBD1 for D (5 bases). The CDR3 totals 14 residues. The germline CDR1 and CDR2 sequences are MNHEY and SVGAGI. V lost 5 bases to trimming and J lost 0 bases, with 8 bases between them. The CDR3 region has the DNA TGTGCCAGCAGTCGACAGAGCTCCTACAATGAGCAGTTCTTC. Its protein product is CASSRQSSYNEQFF.

V usage is TRBV7-3 and J usage is TRBJ2-3, with D perhaps matching TRBD2 (6 bases). Trimming pared 5 bases from V and 10 bases from J, leaving 16 bases between. Germline loops: CDR1 SGHTA, CDR2 FQGTGA. CDR3 length equals 13 residues. CDR3 sequence (DNA): TGTGCCAGCAGCCCAGCAAGGGACTCCGCGCAGTATTTT. Residues: CASSPARDSAQYF.

This clonotype occurred a few times. The J gene is TRBJ1-2, the V gene TRBV6-2 or TRBV6-3; D possibly corresponds to TRBD1 (6 bases). The V end lost 2 bases, the J end lost 5 bases, and 6 bases lay between the germline ends. The CDR3 runs 12 residues. The germline CDR1 and CDR2 sequences are MNHEY and SVGEGT. The CDR3: CASSYRGYGYTF. CDR3 nucleotides: TGTGCCAGCAGTTACAGGGGGTATGGCTACACCTTC.

The gene calls are TRBV5-1 and TRBJ2-5, with D possibly being TRBD2 (5 bases). The CDR3 runs to 14 residues. With 3 bases removed from V and 3 bases from J, the gap between germline ends came to 12 bases. The germline CDR1 and CDR2 sequences are SGHRS and YFSETQ. The CDR3, as DNA: TGCGCCAGCAGCTATCTAGCTAGGGAAGAGACCCAGTACTTC. This gives the protein CASSYLAREETQYF.

The chain links TRBV4-2 to TRBJ2-2; D is tentatively TRBD1 or TRBD2 (6 bases each). Looked up from germline, CDR1 is LGHNA and CDR2 is YNFKEQ. V lost 1 base and J 6 bases, leaving 9 bases between the germline ends. This CDR3 region has 14 residues. The CDR3 sequence is CASSQVEGAGELFF. For the CDR3, the DNA is TGTGCCAGCAGCCAAGTGGAGGGGGCCGGGGAGCTGTTTTTT.